This T cell receptor beta chain emerged from a study of T cell changes during pregnancy in multiple sclerosis. Assay: immunoSEQ multiplex PCR; the TCRdb copy retains only in-frame clones and omits some. The data contain 45,000 to 60,000 clones, about 91% of them singletons. The V and J ends lost 6 bases and 5 bases, in that order; junction bases with no gene match: 9. CDR1 is SEHNR and CDR2 is FQNEAQ in the germline V gene (reference sequence). This CDR3 has 14 residues. The specimen was peripheral blood, collected after pregnancy. V gene TRBV7-9 combines with J gene TRBJ1-1, with 7 bases fitting TRBD1. The sequence was obtained from a female donor in good health, enrolled as a control in a pregnancy study. The CDR3 nucleotides are TGTGCCAGCAGGTCTCAGGGGGTGAGGACTGAAGCTTTCTTT. Its translation: CASRSQGVRTEAFF.